This TCR beta chain is drawn from a study of CD8 T cells in ankylosing spondylitis. MiXCR, applied by TCRdb to the 5' RACE reads, yields one record per CDR3 protein. The sample holds about 160,000 distinct CDR3 sequences, about 17% seen once. Germline lookup yields CDR1 GTSNPN and CDR2 SVGIG (reference sequence). With V trimmed by 2 bases and J by 10 bases, 6 bases remained unmatched. CDR3 length equals 14 residues. General study findings and limits: The clones that were linked to disease were reported to be significantly enriched in matched synovial fluid samples from ankylosing spondylitis patients. In reactive arthritis synovial fluid and blood, some motif variants had been reported before.

Comment on this clonotype: Its antigen is still unknown.

J is TRBJ1-6 and V is TRBV30; 9 nucleotides align to TRBD1. Sequenced sample: blood, either unsorted or a sorted T cell fraction (not recorded which). The clonotype was recovered from a male donor with ankylosing spondylitis or in good health (not recorded which). CDR3 residues: CAWSRDRAGSPLHF. In DNA form, the CDR3 reads TGTGCCTGGAGTCGGGACAGGGCGGGCTCACCCCTCCACTTT.